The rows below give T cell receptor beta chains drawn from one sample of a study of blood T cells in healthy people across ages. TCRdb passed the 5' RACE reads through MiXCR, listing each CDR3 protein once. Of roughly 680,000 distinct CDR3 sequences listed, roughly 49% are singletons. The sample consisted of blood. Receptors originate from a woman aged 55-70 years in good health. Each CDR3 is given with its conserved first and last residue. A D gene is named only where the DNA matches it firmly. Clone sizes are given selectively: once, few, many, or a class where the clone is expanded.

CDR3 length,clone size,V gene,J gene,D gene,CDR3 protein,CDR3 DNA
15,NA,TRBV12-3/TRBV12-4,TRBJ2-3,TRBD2,CASNPLRAGADTQYF,TGTGCCAGCAACCCGCTCCGAGCGGGAGCAGATACGCAGTATTTT
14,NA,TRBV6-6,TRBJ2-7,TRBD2,CASRQTSRNYEQYF,TGTGCCAGCAGACAGACTAGCCGGAACTACGAGCAGTACTTC
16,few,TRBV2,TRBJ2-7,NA,CASSASSGQPSYEQYF,TGTGCCAGCAGTGCGTCATCTGGACAACCTTCCTACGAGCAGTACTTC
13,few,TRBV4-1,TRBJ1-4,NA,CASSQVSQRKLFF,TGCGCCAGCAGCCAAGTCTCTCAGAGAAAACTGTTTTTT
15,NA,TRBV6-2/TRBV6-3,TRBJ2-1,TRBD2,CASRRPSGRENEQFF,TGTGCCAGCAGACGGCCTAGCGGCAGAGAGAATGAGCAGTTCTTC
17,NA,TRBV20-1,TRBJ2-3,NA,CSARSGRGVLRAYTQYF,TGCAGTGCTAGATCGGGTAGGGGGGTCCTGAGGGCTTATACGCAGTATTTT
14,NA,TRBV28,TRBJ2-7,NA,CASRTDGWSYEQYF,TGTGCCAGCAGAACTGACGGATGGAGCTACGAGCAGTACTTC
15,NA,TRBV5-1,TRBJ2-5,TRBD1,CASSLVGTGQETQYF,TGCGCCAGCAGCTTGGTGGGGACAGGGCAAGAGACCCAGTACTTC
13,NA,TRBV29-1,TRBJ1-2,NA,CSAGGPLGYGYTF,TGCAGCGCGGGTGGACCGCTGGGCTATGGCTACACCTTC
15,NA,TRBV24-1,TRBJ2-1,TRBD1,CATSEPGQGNNEQFF,TGTGCCACCAGTGAGCCGGGACAGGGAAACAATGAGCAGTTCTTC
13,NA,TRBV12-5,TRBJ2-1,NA,CASAMDGYNEQFF,TGTGCTAGTGCTATGGACGGGTACAATGAGCAGTTCTTC
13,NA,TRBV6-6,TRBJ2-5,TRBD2,CASSPGGGRTQYF,TGTGCCAGCAGTCCGGGAGGAGGGCGGACCCAGTACTTC
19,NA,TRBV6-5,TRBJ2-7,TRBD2,CASSYPKGLAGELYPRQYF,TGTGCCAGCAGTTACCCCAAGGGACTAGCGGGAGAACTCTACCCGAGGCAGTACTTC
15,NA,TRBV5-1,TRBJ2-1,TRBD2,CASSLPLAGVSEQFF,TGCGCCAGCAGCTTGCCACTAGCGGGAGTGAGTGAGCAGTTCTTC
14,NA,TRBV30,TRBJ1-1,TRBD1,CARAGTGPNTEAFF,TGTGCCAGGGCCGGGACAGGGCCGAACACTGAAGCTTTCTTT
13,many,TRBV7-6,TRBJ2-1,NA,CASSLGRNNEQFF,TGTGCCAGCAGCTTAGGGCGCAACAATGAGCAGTTCTTC
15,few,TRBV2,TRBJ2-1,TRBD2,CASSDKLVREGEQFF,TGTGCCAGCAGTGATAAATTGGTGCGGGAGGGGGAGCAGTTCTTC
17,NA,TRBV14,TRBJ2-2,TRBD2,CASSQERLAVYTGELFF,TGTGCCAGCAGCCAAGAAAGGCTAGCGGTCTACACCGGGGAGCTGTTTTTT
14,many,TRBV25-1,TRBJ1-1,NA,CASSESAPTTEAFF,TGTGCCAGCAGTGAATCGGCACCGACCACTGAAGCTTTCTTT
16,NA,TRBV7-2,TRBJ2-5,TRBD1,CANSRGQGNIGETQYF,TGTGCCAACAGCCGCGGACAGGGAAATATCGGGGAGACCCAGTACTTC
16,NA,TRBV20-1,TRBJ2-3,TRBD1,CSARGVGTGHTDTQYF,TGCAGTGCTAGGGGCGTTGGGACAGGGCACACAGATACGCAGTATTTT
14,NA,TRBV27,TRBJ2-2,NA,CASSFGAGTGELFF,TGTGCCAGCAGTTTTGGGGCGGGTACCGGGGAGCTGTTTTTT
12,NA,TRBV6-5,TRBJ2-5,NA,CASMSRQETQYF,TGTGCCAGCATGAGCCGGCAAGAGACCCAGTACTTC
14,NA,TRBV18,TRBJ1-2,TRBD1,CASSPDRDNYGYTF,TGTGCCAGCTCCCCGGACAGGGATAACTATGGCTACACCTTC
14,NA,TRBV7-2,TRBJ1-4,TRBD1,CASSRGLANEKLFF,TGTGCCAGCAGTAGGGGGCTTGCTAATGAAAAACTGTTTTTT
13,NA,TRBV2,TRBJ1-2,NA,CASGRIFMWGYTF,TGTGCCAGCGGAAGAATCTTTATGTGGGGCTACACCTTC
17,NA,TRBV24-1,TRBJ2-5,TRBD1,CATSEAGTGSRQETQYF,TGTGCCACCAGTGAGGCCGGGACAGGGAGTCGACAAGAGACCCAGTACTTC
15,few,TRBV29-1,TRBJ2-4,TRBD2,CSVAREGHVKNIQYF,TGCAGCGTTGCGCGGGAGGGCCACGTCAAAAACATTCAGTACTTC
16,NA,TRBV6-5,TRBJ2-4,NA,CASSYSTHGDKNIQYF,TGTGCCAGCAGTTACTCAACCCACGGGGACAAAAACATTCAGTACTTC
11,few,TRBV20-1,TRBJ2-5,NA,CSARRQETQYF,TGCAGTGCTAGAAGGCAAGAGACCCAGTACTTC
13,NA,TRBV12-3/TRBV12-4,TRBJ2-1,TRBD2,CASSWREGGEQFF,TGTGCCAGCAGTTGGCGGGAGGGTGGTGAGCAGTTCTTC
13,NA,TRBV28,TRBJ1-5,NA,CASNSVGGTPQHF,TGTGCCAGCAATTCGGTTGGGGGGACGCCCCAGCATTTT
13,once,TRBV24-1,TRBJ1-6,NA,CATSTVQVSPLHF,TGTGCCACCAGTACCGTACAGGTGTCACCCCTCCACTTT
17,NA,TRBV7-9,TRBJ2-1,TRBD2,CASSPLSGRVGYNEQFF,TGTGCCAGCAGCCCCCTTAGCGGGAGGGTGGGTTACAATGAGCAGTTCTTC
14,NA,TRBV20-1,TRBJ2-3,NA,CSAPHPGGTDTQYF,TGCAGTGCTCCGCACCCGGGAGGCACAGATACGCAGTATTTT
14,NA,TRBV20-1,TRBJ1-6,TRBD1,CSAQGQGASSPLHF,TGCAGTGCCCAAGGACAGGGGGCAAGTTCACCCCTCCACTTT
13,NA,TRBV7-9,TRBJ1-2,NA,CASSLPTGRGYTF,TGTGCCAGCAGCTTACCCACAGGGCGAGGCTACACCTTC
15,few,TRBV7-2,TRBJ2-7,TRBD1,CASSLEGTGSHEQYF,TGTGCCAGCAGCTTAGAGGGGACAGGGAGTCACGAGCAGTACTTC
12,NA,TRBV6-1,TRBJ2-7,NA,CASSESRYEQYF,TGTGCCAGCAGTGAATCTCGGTACGAGCAGTACTTC
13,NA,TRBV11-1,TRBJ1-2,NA,CASSFLQGYGYTF,TGTGCCAGCAGCTTCTTACAGGGCTATGGCTACACCTTC
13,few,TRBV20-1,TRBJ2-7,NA,CSASQGRTYEQYF,TGCAGTGCTAGTCAGGGGCGTACCTACGAGCAGTACTTC
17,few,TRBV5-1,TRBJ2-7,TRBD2,CASSLAMASGLISEQYF,TGCGCCAGCAGCTTGGCGATGGCTAGCGGGTTGATTTCCGAGCAGTACTTC
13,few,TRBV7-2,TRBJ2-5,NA,CASSLEEGVQQYF,TGTGCCAGCAGCTTAGAGGAGGGCGTGCAGCAGTACTTC
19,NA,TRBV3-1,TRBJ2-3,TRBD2,CASSLSRPGLTRGTDTQYF,TGTGCCAGCAGCCTAAGTCGACCGGGACTAACCCGCGGCACAGATACGCAGTATTTT
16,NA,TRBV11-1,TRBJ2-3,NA,CASSSHQGMGTDTQYF,TGTGCCAGCAGCTCCCATCAGGGAATGGGGACAGATACGCAGTATTTT
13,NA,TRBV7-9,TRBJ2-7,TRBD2,CASSLREGDEQYF,TGTGCCAGCAGCCTCAGGGAGGGCGACGAGCAGTACTTC
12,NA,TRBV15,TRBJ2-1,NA,CATSRNYNEQFF,TGTGCCACCAGCAGAAACTACAATGAGCAGTTCTTC
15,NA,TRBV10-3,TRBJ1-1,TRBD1,CAISELGQGIGEAFF,TGTGCCATCAGTGAGTTGGGACAGGGAATCGGTGAAGCTTTCTTT
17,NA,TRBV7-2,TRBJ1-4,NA,CASSLWPSGSSNEKLFF,TGTGCCAGCAGCTTATGGCCCTCCGGGTCCTCTAATGAAAAACTGTTTTTT
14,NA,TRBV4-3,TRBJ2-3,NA,CASSQEGPGDTQYF,TGCGCCAGCAGCCAAGAAGGCCCGGGGGATACGCAGTATTTT
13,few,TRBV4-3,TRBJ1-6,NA,CASSQDEVSPLHF,TGCGCCAGCAGCCAAGATGAGGTGTCACCCCTCCACTTT
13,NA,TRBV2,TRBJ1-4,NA,CASREGTAEKLFF,TGTGCCAGCAGGGAGGGGACGGCTGAAAAACTGTTTTTT
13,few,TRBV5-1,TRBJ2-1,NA,CASSLNTMSEQFF,TGCGCCAGCAGCCTTAATACAATGTCGGAGCAGTTCTTC